These 27 T cell receptor beta chains were all obtained from the same sample, sequenced in a study of T cells in Graves' hyperthyroidism and ophthalmopathy. The TCR beta CDR3 regions underwent amplification using RNA transcripts as the source. Initially, a first-round RT-PCR of the TCR CDR3 employed the HTBI primer set. MiXCR, run by TCRdb on the multiplex PCR reads, gives a single entry per CDR3 protein. The sample includes about 640,000 distinct CDR3 sequences, roughly 14% of them seen just once. Material for sequencing was blood. Every receptor here comes from a woman between 50 and 59 years old with Graves' ophthalmopathy.

Only a few counts were recorded for this clonotype. The CDR3 loop is CATKNRQRVTDTQYF. The DNA of the CDR3 is TGTGCCACCAAAAATCGACAGCGGGTCACAGATACGCAGTATTTT. V gene TRBV27 combines with J gene TRBJ2-3; tentatively, D is TRBD2 (6 bases). V lost 10 bases and J lost 2, with 19 bases in between. The CDR3 length is 15 residues. Germline values: CDR1 MNHEY, CDR2 SMNVEV (reference sequence).

This clonotype has ten or more counts. The chain is built from TRBV10-3 and TRBJ2-3; D is ambiguous. The V end lost 0 bases, the J end lost 6 bases, and 10 bases lay between the germline ends. Germline CDR1 is ENHRY and CDR2 is SYGVKD. This CDR3 region has 14 residues. The chain's CDR3 is CAISESRSTDTQYF. The CDR3 region has the DNA TGTGCCATCAGTGAGTCGAGGTCGACTGATACGCAGTATTTT.

This clonotype occurred a few times. J is TRBJ2-2 and V is TRBV27, with D hard to call. V lost 3 bases and J lost 0, with 11 bases in between. This CDR3 is 16 amino acids long. Germline CDR1 MNHEY, CDR2 SMNVEV (reference sequence). Here the CDR3 reads CASSFRRFANTGELFF. Here the CDR3 DNA reads TGTGCCAGCAGTTTTCGGCGGTTCGCGAACACCGGGGAGCTGTTTTTT.

The sample holds a few counts of this clonotype. The rearrangement uses TRBV9 and TRBJ1-2, with 10 nucleotides matching TRBD1. J gave up 7 bases and V 2 bases, and 5 bases lay outside the gene matches. The CDR3 is made up of 14 amino acids. Per germline, CDR1 SGDLS and CDR2 YYNGEE. The CDR3 DNA reads TGTGCCAGCAGCGTTCAAGGGGACAGGGGTGGCTACACCTTC. Translation gives CASSVQGDRGGYTF.

Ten or more counts support this clonotype. The V call is TRBV7-2, the J call TRBJ2-7; D ambiguous. The CDR3 is 14 residues long. The germline V gene has CDR1 SGHTA and CDR2 FQGNSA. Trimming took off 1 base at V and 2 bases at J, with 9 bases between the two ends. CDR3 protein: CASSLDSHAYEQYF. The CDR3 region has the DNA TGTGCCAGCAGCTTAGATTCGCATGCCTACGAGCAGTACTTC. The full variable domain, completed using reference TRBV7-2 and TRBJ2-7, is GAGVSQSPSNKVTEKGKDVELRCDPISGHTALYWYRQSLGQGLEFLIYFQGNSAPDKSGLPSDRFSAERTGGSVSTLTIQRTQQEDSAVYLCASSLDSHAYEQYFGPGTRLTVT.

This clonotype was observed a few times. This chain connects TRBV6-1 to TRBJ1-1; the D is unclear. V dropped 2 bases and J dropped 8 bases, with 12 bases sitting between them. Per germline, CDR1 MNHNS and CDR2 SASEGT. CDR3 size: 13 residues. Here the CDR3 reads CASSELLDSEAFF. CDR3 nucleotide sequence: TGTGCCAGCAGTGAACTGTTGGACTCCGAAGCTTTCTTT.

Concerning this clonotype: The junction differs from germline at one of its ends, possibly a read error. The rearrangement joins TRBV7-2 to TRBJ1-3; a possible D gene is TRBD1 (6 bases). CDR3 length equals 17 residues. The germline V gene has CDR1 SGHTA and CDR2 FQGNSA. CDR3 in amino acids: CASSLGQAPTAGNTIHF. The DNA for the CDR3 is TGTGCCAGCAGCTTAGGACAGGCACCGACCGCTGGAAACACCATACATTTT.

This clonotype was recorded many times. V is TRBV28 and J is TRBJ2-7; possible D gene TRBD1, 5 bases. The CDR3 covers 16 residues. The germline CDR1 and CDR2 sequences are MDHEN and SYDVKM. The V end lost 4 bases, the J end lost 1 base, and 17 bases lay between the germline ends. In DNA, the CDR3 is TGTGCCAGCAGTTCCGTAAGCAGGGTACCGTCCTACGAGCAGTACTTC. Encoded protein: CASSSVSRVPSYEQYF.

This rearrangement joins TRBV12-5 to TRBJ1-5; 12 nucleotides agree with TRBD1. The CDR3 totals 16 residues. V lost 5 bases to trimming and J lost 2 bases; unmatched junction nucleotides: 4. Per germline, CDR1 LGHNT and CDR2 FRNRAP. CDR3 nucleotides: TGTGCTAGTGGTCCGGGGACAGGGGGCGGCAATCAGCCCCAGCATTTT. It codes for CASGPGTGGGNQPQHF. The full variable domain, its missing parts supplied by reference TRBV12-5 and TRBJ1-5, is DARVTQTPRHKVTEMGQEVTMRCQPILGHNTVFWYRQTMMQGLELLAYFRNRAPLDDSGMPKDRFSAEMPDATLATLKIQPSEPRDSAVYFCASGPGTGGGNQPQHFGDGTRLSIL.

The rearrangement uses TRBV20-1 and TRBJ2-1; 10 bases map to TRBD2. The length of the CDR3 is 16 residues. Germline V gene data show CDR1 as DFQATT and CDR2 as SNEGSKA (reference sequence). V shed 0 bases and J 10 bases; nucleotides not matched to a gene: 12. CDR3 coding DNA: TGCAGTGCTAGAGATCAGGGGCTAGCGGGAGATAGGGAGCAGTTCTTC. It yields the protein CSARDQGLAGDREQFF.

This clonotype turned up a few times. The rearrangement links TRBV6-5 to TRBJ2-1; D may be TRBD1 (6 bases). This CDR3 is 17 amino acids long. V was clipped by 5 bases and J by 6 bases, with 23 bases between them. The germline V gene encodes CDR1 MNHEY and CDR2 SVGAGI. CDR3 DNA: TGTGCCAGCAGTCGCTCGACAGGTTCAACCCCCCTCAATGAGCAGTTCTTC. As protein: CASSRSTGSTPLNEQFF.

This clonotype was seen repeatedly, ten times or more. In DNA, the CDR3 is TGCAGTGCCAACGGAGGTACGGGAGCTCTTTACAATGAGCAGTTCTTC. Protein product: CSANGGTGALYNEQFF. The chain links TRBV20-1 to TRBJ2-1, with D possibly being TRBD2 (6 bases). Germline CDR1 and CDR2: DFQATT and SNEGSKA (reference sequence). Deletions cut 6 bases from V and 4 bases from J, with 22 bases between. The CDR3 contains 16 residues.

Many counts were recorded for this clonotype. The chain joins TRBV5-1 to TRBJ1-1; D is unresolved. The germline V gene has CDR1 SGHRS and CDR2 YFSETQ. The CDR3 runs to 14 residues. Trimming cost V 2 bases and J 1 base, with 9 bases left between them. In DNA, the CDR3 is TGCGCCAGCAGCTTCCTAAGCCGGAACACTGAAGCTTTCTTT. Protein sequence: CASSFLSRNTEAFF.

This clonotype was observed at least ten times. This chain links TRBV5-1 with TRBJ2-1; TRBD2 matches 12 bases. The CDR3 covers 15 residues. CDR1 and CDR2 from the germline V gene are SGHRS and YFSETQ. V shed 4 bases and J 3 bases; nucleotides not matched to a gene: 2. The DNA for the CDR3 is TGCGCCAGCAGCGTACTAGCGGGAGGCTACAATGAGCAGTTCTTC. This gives the protein CASSVLAGGYNEQFF.

In the case of this clonotype: This may be a read error: a much more frequent sequence differs by one nucleotide. The chain links TRBV11-2 to TRBJ2-4; D gene ambiguous. The CDR3 runs to 13 residues. Deletions cut 0 bases from V and 9 bases from J, with 9 bases between. The germline V gene has CDR1 SGHAT and CDR2 FQNNGV. The CDR3 here is CASSLDLQSIQYF. In DNA, the CDR3 is TGTGCCAGCAGCTTAGATCTCCAAAGCATTCAGTACTTC.

This clonotype was found many times. The chain uses TRBV28 and TRBJ1-5; D is ambiguous. There are 12 residues in the CDR3. V was trimmed by 5 bases and J by 5 bases, leaving 7 bases between them. The V gene's germline CDR1 is MDHEN and CDR2 SYDVKM. The CDR3 reads CASSLPDQPQHF. The CDR3 nucleotides are TGTGCCAGCAGTCTACCCGATCAGCCCCAGCATTTT.

This clonotype was counted only a few times. The chain links TRBV14 to TRBJ1-5, with a weak D call TRBD1 (5 bases). Germline CDR1 and CDR2: SGHDN and FVKESK. The CDR3 is 17 residues long. Trimming took 3 bases from V and 3 from J, leaving 18 bases between them. The CDR3 region is CASSQGRSQEYNQPQHF. Written as DNA, the CDR3 is TGTGCCAGCAGCCAGGGTCGATCACAGGAATACAATCAGCCCCAGCATTTT.

J is TRBJ2-1 and V is TRBV20-1; D is perhaps TRBD2 (5 bases). This CDR3 comprises 12 residues. Looked up from germline, CDR1 is DFQATT and CDR2 is SNEGSKA (reference sequence). V was cut by 5 bases and J by 6 bases, with 11 bases left in between. CDR3 bases: TGCAGTGCTCAGGACTGGACCAATGAGCAGTTCTTC. It encodes CSAQDWTNEQFF.

The chain has TRBV5-1 and TRBJ2-7, with 8 bases fitting TRBD2. V lost 3 bases to trimming and J lost 3 bases; unmatched junction nucleotides: 5. The CDR3 covers 14 residues. Looked up from germline, CDR1 is SGHRS and CDR2 is YFSETQ. CDR3 residues: CASSYIAGGYEQYF. The CDR3 nucleotides are TGCGCCAGCAGCTACATCGCGGGAGGCTACGAGCAGTACTTC.

This clonotype occurred many times. V usage is TRBV12-3 or TRBV12-4 and J usage is TRBJ1-1; D remains unclear. V was shortened by 1 base and J by 8 bases, with 11 bases between the two germline ends. The CDR3 sequence is 13 residues long. The chain's CDR3 is CASSLGSWGEAFF. CDR3 nucleotide sequence: TGTGCCAGCAGTTTAGGGTCTTGGGGAGAAGCTTTCTTT.

This clonotype was observed at least ten times. The V and J genes are TRBV6-1 and TRBJ2-1; 12 bases agree with TRBD2. This CDR3 is built from 13 residues. The germline gives CDR1 MNHNS, CDR2 SASEGT. After removal of 11 bases from V and 7 bases from J, the junction contained 6 bases not matched to a gene. DNA for the CDR3: TGTGCCGGAAGACTAGCGGGAGTAAATGAGCAGTTCTTC. Protein sequence: CAGRLAGVNEQFF.

This clonotype was seen repeatedly, ten times or more. This CDR3 is CASSSESADTQYF. CDR3 in DNA: TGTGCCAGCAGCAGTGAAAGCGCGGATACGCAGTATTTT. The V call is TRBV2, the J call TRBJ2-3; D remains ambiguous. The CDR3 has 13 residues. CDR1 SNHLY and CDR2 FYNNEI come from the germline V gene. V lost 6 bases and J 6 bases, leaving 13 bases between the germline ends.

This clonotype appeared a few times. V gene TRBV6-1 combines with J gene TRBJ2-7, with 7 bases identical to TRBD1. V lost 6 bases, J lost 9 bases, and 8 bases stayed unmatched. CDR3 size: 12 residues. CDR1 is MNHNS and CDR2 is SASEGT in the germline V gene. The CDR3 DNA reads TGTGCCAGCAGCCACCGGGACAGAAGGCAGTACTTC. It codes for CASSHRDRRQYF.

This clonotype occurred many times. The chain joins TRBV3-1 to TRBJ2-3; TRBD2 matches 11 bases. Unmatched junction bases numbered 9, after V lost 4 bases and J lost 0 bases. The CDR3 is 18 residues long. CDR1 is LGHDT and CDR2 is YNNKEL in the germline V gene (reference sequence). The CDR3 protein is CASSLDPSGRLSTDTQYF. The CDR3 region has the DNA TGTGCCAGCAGCCTGGACCCTAGCGGGAGGCTGAGCACAGATACGCAGTATTTT.

The chain couples TRBV7-9 to TRBJ1-6; no firm D call. Trimming stripped 7 bases from V and 0 bases from J, with 13 bases between. Germline V gives CDR1 SEHNR, CDR2 FQNEAQ (reference sequence). This CDR3 contains 16 residues. The CDR3 spells CASIKTASSYNSPLHF. The DNA for the CDR3 is TGTGCCAGCATCAAGACCGCAAGCTCCTATAATTCACCCCTCCACTTT.

This clonotype has a handful of counts. Being one base from a much bigger clone, this may be a read error. The chain links TRBV28 to TRBJ1-5; no reliable D call. Germline V lookup: CDR1 MDHEN, CDR2 SYDVKM. Trimming took off 0 bases at V and 5 bases at J, with 17 bases between the two ends. The CDR3 consists of 17 residues. The CDR3 here is CASSLWTGIGGDQPQHF. CDR3 in DNA: TGTGCCAGCAGTTTATGGACGGGAATAGGAGGCGATCAGCCCCAGCATTTT. Using reference TRBV28 and TRBJ1-5 for the parts outside the CDR3, the full variable domain is DVKVTQSSRYLVKRTGEKVFLECVQDMDHENMFWYRQDPGLGLRLIYFSYDVKMKEKGDIPEGYSVSREKKERFSLILESASTNQTSMYLCASSLWTGIGGDQPQHFGDGTRLSIL.

This clonotype was seen many times. This chain joins TRBV7-2 and TRBJ2-7; D is unresolved. Per the germline V gene, CDR1 is SGHTA and CDR2 is FQGNSA. The CDR3 runs to 14 residues. Deletions cut 2 bases from V and 2 bases from J, with 10 bases between. CDR3 DNA sequence: TGTGCCAGCAGCTTACTCCTCCCGACCTACGAGCAGTACTTC. Protein: CASSLLLPTYEQYF.